Below are 26 T cell receptor beta chains sequenced from a single sample in a study of cytomegalovirus exposure and HLA in healthy donors. PCR employed 60 Vbeta and 13 Jbeta primers. Repertoires were generated with immunoSEQ multiplex PCR, while TCRdb's copy carries only in-frame clones and drops some. The table lists roughly 120,000 clones. Input material: PBMCs. Receptor source: a man aged 25 to 45 in good health and CMV-seronegative.

Remarks on this clone: In the same sample, other DNA sequences code for this CDR3. The CDR3 loop is CASSYRPGRQPQHF. The CDR3 DNA is TGTGCCAGCAGTTACAGACCAGGGCGTCAGCCCCAGCATTTT. The chain employs TRBV6-5 and TRBJ1-5; possibly TRBD1 for D (5 bases). The CDR3 spans 14 residues. V dropped 2 bases and J dropped 6 bases, with 11 bases sitting between them. The germline V gene has CDR1 MNHEY and CDR2 SVGAGI.

The gene calls are TRBV13 and TRBJ1-1; 10 bases align to TRBD1. Losses at the gene ends were 1 base for V and 1 base for J; bases not matched to a gene: 3. Looked up from germline, CDR1 is PRHDT and CDR2 is FYEKMQ (reference sequence). This CDR3 spans 16 amino acids. Written as DNA, the CDR3 is TGTGCCAGCAGCTTAGCCTGGACAGGGGGGAACACTGAAGCTTTCTTT. It specifies CASSLAWTGGNTEAFF.

The J gene is TRBJ2-3, the V gene TRBV28; the D is unclear. The CDR3 runs 14 residues. Trimming took 6 bases from V and 6 from J, leaving 16 bases between them. Germline values: CDR1 MDHEN, CDR2 SYDVKM. CDR3 DNA sequence: TGTGCCAGCAGCTCCAGTGGTGCCGGGGATACGCAGTATTTT. This translates into CASSSSGAGDTQYF.

This chain joins TRBV15 and TRBJ1-4; D call uncertain. The V end was cut by 1 base, the J end by 0 bases, with 6 bases between. Germline CDR1 and CDR2: LNHNV and YYDKDF (reference sequence). This CDR3 has 15 residues. The CDR3 region is CATSRVTATNEKLFF. In DNA form, the CDR3 reads TGTGCCACCAGCAGAGTTACGGCAACTAATGAAAAACTGTTTTTT.

The chain couples TRBV10-2 to TRBJ2-7; TRBD1 matches at 7 bases. Germline CDR1 is WSHSY and CDR2 is SAAADI. Losses at the gene ends were 3 bases for V and 2 bases for J; bases not matched to a gene: 10. This CDR3 comprises 16 residues. The CDR3 DNA sequence: TGCGCCAGCAGTGAAGGGAAGACAGGGCCTACCTACGAGCAGTACTTC. Residues: CASSEGKTGPTYEQYF.

This chain connects TRBV7-6 to TRBJ1-1, with D tentatively TRBD1 (6 bases). V was trimmed by 3 bases and J by 4 bases, leaving 15 bases between them. Germline CDR1 SGHVS, CDR2 FNYEAQ. The CDR3 is 15 amino acids. As DNA, the CDR3 is TGTGCCAGCAGCTTGAGGGGGGGCTCGGGCACTGAAGCTTTCTTT. Translated: CASSLRGGSGTEAFF.

This CDR3 reads CASSIDSGRSTDTQYF. CDR3 nucleotides: TGTGCCAGCAGCATCGATAGCGGGCGAAGCACAGATACGCAGTATTTT. The rearrangement uses TRBV5-6 and TRBJ2-3, with 7 bases identical to TRBD2. Germline CDR1 SGHDT, CDR2 YYEEEE. The CDR3 consists of 16 residues. Germline trimming cut 4 bases from V and 0 bases from J; bases unmatched to any gene: 8. Full variable domain (remainder filled in from reference TRBV5-6 and TRBJ2-3): DAGVTQSPTHLIKTRGQQVTLRCSPKSGHDTVSWYQQALGQGPQFIFQYYEEEERQRGNFPDRFSGHQFPNYSSELNVNALLLGDSALYLCASSIDSGRSTDTQYFGPGTRLTVL.

The CDR3 nucleotides read TGTGCCAGCACCCCCGATAACAGGAGCTATGGCTACACCTTC. This sequence encodes CASTPDNRSYGYTF. The chain carries TRBV28 and TRBJ1-2, with D maybe TRBD1 (5 bases). Germline loops: CDR1 MDHEN, CDR2 SYDVKM. The CDR3 is 14 amino acids. The V and J ends lost 7 bases and 4 bases respectively, with 16 bases between them.

This rearrangement joins TRBV6-1 to TRBJ2-3, with 7 bases identical to TRBD1. The J segment lost 6 bases and the V segment lost 1 base, leaving 7 bases of the junction unmatched. The germline CDR1 and CDR2 sequences are MNHNS and SASEGT. CDR3 length: 15 residues. The CDR3 DNA sequence: TGTGCCAGCAGTGAAGTAAGGACAGGTTTCGATACGCAGTATTTT. Translated: CASSEVRTGFDTQYF.

The chain couples TRBV29-1 to TRBJ2-2, with D possibly matching TRBD2 (8 bases). Trimming pared 6 bases from V and 4 bases from J, leaving 18 bases between. Per germline, CDR1 SQVTM and CDR2 ANQGSEA. The CDR3 loop spans 15 amino acids. The CDR3 DNA follows: TGCAGCGTCAGAACGGGGGGGGACAGCACCGGGGAGCTGTTTTTT. Translating gives CSVRTGGDSTGELFF.

The V gene is TRBV7-9, the J gene TRBJ2-2, with D perhaps TRBD1 (6 bases). The germline V gene has CDR1 SEHNR and CDR2 FQNEAQ (reference sequence). Trimming pared 3 bases from V and 5 bases from J, leaving 16 bases between. The CDR3 totals 16 residues. The DNA for the CDR3 is TGTGCCAGCAGCTTGGCGACAGGACGAGGGACCGGGGAGCTGTTTTTT. Protein product: CASSLATGRGTGELFF.

The chain links TRBV7-4 to TRBJ1-1, with 8 bases matching TRBD1. Trimming at V came to 0 bases and at J to 4 bases, leaving 4 bases not matched to a gene. Germline V gene data show CDR1 as SGHVT and CDR2 as SQSDAQ. CDR3 length: 15 amino acids. CDR3: CASSLAARGLTEAFF. CDR3 in DNA: TGTGCCAGCAGCTTAGCAGCCAGGGGGCTCACTGAAGCTTTCTTT.

The chain joins TRBV5-1 to TRBJ2-2; 8 positions match TRBD1. V was pared by 0 bases and J by 2 bases, with 3 bases of the junction left unmatched. This CDR3 is 16 amino acids long. Per germline, CDR1 SGHRS and CDR2 YFSETQ. The DNA for the CDR3 is TGCGCCAGCAGCTTGGCAGGGACAGGTAACACCGGGGAGCTGTTTTTT. This translates into CASSLAGTGNTGELFF.

V gene TRBV11-1 combines with J gene TRBJ1-3, with D possibly TRBD1 on 6 matching bases. V was shortened by 3 bases and J by 0 bases, with 12 bases between the two germline ends. Looked up from germline, CDR1 is SGHAT and CDR2 is FQDESV (reference sequence). The CDR3 consists of 16 residues. The CDR3 here is CASSFRGAHSGNTIYF. The DNA of the CDR3 is TGTGCCAGCAGCTTCAGGGGAGCCCACTCTGGAAACACCATATATTTT.

The chain employs TRBV5-1 and TRBJ2-5; 9 positions agree with TRBD2. V dropped 3 bases and J dropped 7; count of bases not matched to a gene: 7. CDR3 length equals 14 residues. Germline CDR1 is SGHRS and CDR2 is YFSETQ. The CDR3 DNA follows: TGCGCCAGCAGCTCCTGGACTAGCGAAGGGACCCAGTACTTC. Translated, it gives CASSSWTSEGTQYF.

The chain carries TRBV11-2 and TRBJ2-5; 11 nucleotides agree with TRBD1. CDR1 is SGHAT, CDR2 FQNNGV, per germline. The CDR3 extends over 16 amino acids. Trimming removed 5 bases from V and 4 bases from J; junction bases left unmatched: 9. The CDR3 region has the DNA TGTGCCAGCAGCCCCCGGACAGGGGGCGATTCAGAGACCCAGTACTTC. As protein: CASSPRTGGDSETQYF.

Notes on this clone: The sample holds other DNA sequences that translate to the same CDR3. The chain couples TRBV5-4 to TRBJ1-1; 9 bases match TRBD1. V shed 4 bases, J shed 2 bases, and the junction held 3 bases outside the gene matches. The CDR3 is 14 residues long. CDR1 and CDR2 from the germline V gene are SGHNT and YYREEE (reference sequence). CDR3 residues: CASSPGQGNTEAFF. CDR3 DNA: TGTGCCAGCAGCCCGGGACAGGGCAACACTGAAGCTTTCTTT.

V and J are TRBV5-6 and TRBJ1-1; 8 bases line up with TRBD1. The trim removed 4 bases at V and 5 bases at J, leaving 1 base unmatched. The CDR3 length is 12 residues. The V gene's germline CDR1 is SGHDT and CDR2 YYEEEE. The CDR3 bases are TGTGCCAGCAGCAACAGGGGGACTGAAGCTTTCTTT. Translating gives CASSNRGTEAFF. The variable domain in full, completed from reference TRBV5-6 and TRBJ1-1, reads DAGVTQSPTHLIKTRGQQVTLRCSPKSGHDTVSWYQQALGQGPQFIFQYYEEEERQRGNFPDRFSGHQFPNYSSELNVNALLLGDSALYLCASSNRGTEAFFGQGTRLTVV.

The gene calls are TRBV10-3 and TRBJ1-5, with D possibly TRBD1 on 6 matching bases. The germline V gene has CDR1 ENHRY and CDR2 SYGVKD. V lost 2 bases and J 0 bases, leaving 8 bases between the germline ends. CDR3 size: 15 residues. The CDR3 sequence: CAISEHRDSNQPQHF. CDR3 coding DNA: TGTGCCATCAGTGAGCACAGGGATAGCAATCAGCCCCAGCATTTT.

The chain recombines TRBV19 with TRBJ2-3, with 11 positions matching TRBD2. V gave up 9 bases and J gave up 5 bases; unmatched junction bases: 16. This CDR3 is 17 amino acids long. The germline CDR1 and CDR2 sequences are LNHDA and SQIVND (reference sequence). The CDR3 sequence is CASKGGIAGGPGDTQYF. The DNA of the CDR3 is TGTGCCAGCAAAGGGGGAATAGCGGGGGGGCCGGGAGATACGCAGTATTTT.

The chain joins TRBV7-9 to TRBJ1-3; D remains ambiguous. CDR1 SEHNR and CDR2 FQNEAQ come from the germline V gene (reference sequence). The CDR3 consists of 14 residues. The chain's CDR3 is CLYNTIYSRGTIYF. As DNA, the CDR3 is TGTCTGTACAACACTATCTACTCTCGTGGCACCATATATTTT.

The J gene is TRBJ2-1, the V gene TRBV19; 7 nucleotides agree with TRBD2. The junction had 11 bases not matched to a gene; V was cut back by 7 bases and J by 5 bases. Germline V gene data show CDR1 as LNHDA and CDR2 as SQIVND (reference sequence). This CDR3 has 15 amino acids. In nucleotides, the CDR3 is TGTGCCAGTACGGAGGCGGGGGTTCAAGACAATGAGCAGTTCTTC. Protein sequence: CASTEAGVQDNEQFF.

The V call is TRBV6-6, the J call TRBJ1-5; weak D call: TRBD1 (5 bases). V dropped 6 bases and J dropped 0 bases, with 12 bases sitting between them. CDR1 and CDR2 (germline): MNHNY, SVGAGI (reference sequence). This CDR3 is 15 amino acids long. This CDR3 reads CASSVSRVSNQPQHF. The CDR3 region has the DNA TGTGCCAGCAGCGTGAGCAGGGTTAGCAATCAGCCCCAGCATTTT.

The V gene is TRBV19, the J gene TRBJ2-1, with D maybe TRBD2 (5 bases). V dropped 7 bases and J dropped 2 bases, with 12 bases sitting between them. This CDR3 has 14 residues. Looked up from germline, CDR1 is LNHDA and CDR2 is SQIVND (reference sequence). The DNA for the CDR3 is TGTGCCAGTACCCCATCCGGGGCCTACAATGAGCAGTTCTTC. Residues: CASTPSGAYNEQFF.

The gene calls are TRBV6-5 and TRBJ1-5, with 8 positions matching TRBD1. V shed 2 bases, J shed 7 bases, and the junction held 4 bases outside the gene matches. The germline gives CDR1 MNHEY, CDR2 SVGAGI. The CDR3 covers 14 residues. The chain's CDR3 is CASSYGQGTQPQHF. The CDR3 coding sequence is TGTGCCAGCAGTTACGGACAGGGAACCCAGCCCCAGCATTTT.

The rearrangement joins TRBV7-9 to TRBJ2-3, with 8 bases lining up with TRBD2. CDR1 is SEHNR, CDR2 FQNEAQ, per germline (reference sequence). Losses at the gene ends were 5 bases for V and 2 bases for J; bases not matched to a gene: 9. CDR3 length: 16 amino acids. This CDR3 is CASSPFRGGFTDTQYF. The CDR3, as DNA: TGTGCCAGCAGCCCGTTCCGGGGGGGCTTCACAGATACGCAGTATTTT. Based on the CDR3 plus reference TRBV7-9 and TRBJ2-3, the full variable domain is DTGVSQNPRHKITKRGQNVTFRCDPISEHNRLYWYRQTLGQGPEFLTYFQNEAQLEKSRLLSDRFSAERPKGSFSTLEIQRTEQGDSAMYLCASSPFRGGFTDTQYFGPGTRLTVL.